A selection of T cell receptor beta chains follows, all from one sample in a study of blood T cell repertoires in COVID-19. The table came from immunoSEQ multiplex PCR; TCRdb's copy has only in-frame clones and leaves some out. The table has around 13,000 clones, roughly four fifths seen once. The material sequenced was peripheral blood. Every receptor here comes from a woman aged 55-70 years with acute or convalescent COVID-19. Each CDR3 is given with its conserved first and last residue. A D gene is named only where the DNA matches it firmly. Where a row states a size, it is once, few, many or the class of an expanded clone; other rows omit it.

j_call: TRBJ2-5
clone_size: .
v_call: TRBV2
d_call: .
cdr3_nt: TGTGCCAGCACTCAGATTAGGGACAAAGGGACCCAGTACTTC
cdr3_aa: CASTQIRDKGTQYF

j_call: TRBJ2-1
clone_size: .
v_call: TRBV4-1
d_call: TRBD1
cdr3_nt: TGCGCCAGCAGCCGCGGACAGGGGTACAATGAGCAGTTCTTC
cdr3_aa: CASSRGQGYNEQFF

j_call: TRBJ1-5
clone_size: .
v_call: TRBV10-3
d_call: .
cdr3_nt: TGTGCCATCCAGGGCCCGAATCAGCCCCAGCATTTT
cdr3_aa: CAIQGPNQPQHF

j_call: TRBJ2-7
clone_size: few
v_call: TRBV5-3
d_call: TRBD1
cdr3_nt: TGTGCCAGAAGCTTGGATCCGCGGACAGGGTCTCCCCAGAGCTCCTACGAGCAGTACTTC
cdr3_aa: CARSLDPRTGSPQSSYEQYF

j_call: TRBJ1-1
clone_size: .
v_call: TRBV6-5
d_call: .
cdr3_nt: TGTGCCAGCATCCTCGGACAGTCCATGAACACTGAAGCTTTCTTT
cdr3_aa: CASILGQSMNTEAFF

j_call: TRBJ2-7
clone_size: .
v_call: TRBV18
d_call: TRBD1
cdr3_nt: TGTGCCAGCTCACCCAGACAGGGGGGCGAGCAGTACTTC
cdr3_aa: CASSPRQGGEQYF

j_call: TRBJ1-6
clone_size: .
v_call: TRBV5-1
d_call: TRBD1
cdr3_nt: TGCGCCAGCAGCTTGGATCCAGGACAGGGGGCCGGTTCACCCCTCCACTTT
cdr3_aa: CASSLDPGQGAGSPLHF

j_call: TRBJ2-7
clone_size: .
v_call: TRBV18
d_call: .
cdr3_nt: TGTGCCAGCTCACCAGGGGGGAACCTGAACGAGCAGTACTTC
cdr3_aa: CASSPGGNLNEQYF

j_call: TRBJ2-7
clone_size: .
v_call: TRBV6-2/TRBV6-3
d_call: .
cdr3_nt: TGTGCCAGCAGTTATTCCGGGTCCTACGAGCAGTACTTC
cdr3_aa: CASSYSGSYEQYF

j_call: TRBJ1-1
clone_size: .
v_call: TRBV28
d_call: .
cdr3_nt: TGTGCCAGCAGTTTATGGGCCAGATACATGAACACTGAAGCTTTCTTT
cdr3_aa: CASSLWARYMNTEAFF

j_call: TRBJ1-2
clone_size: .
v_call: TRBV5-1
d_call: TRBD1
cdr3_nt: TGCGCCAGCAGCTCAGACAGGGACTATGGCTACACCTTC
cdr3_aa: CASSSDRDYGYTF

j_call: TRBJ1-4
clone_size: few
v_call: TRBV9
d_call: .
cdr3_nt: TGTGCCAGCAGCGTAGGAACACGAGGTGAAAAACTGTTTTTT
cdr3_aa: CASSVGTRGEKLFF

j_call: TRBJ1-4
clone_size: .
v_call: TRBV2
d_call: .
cdr3_nt: TGTGCCAGCAGTGCGACAGGCATATCGGATGAAAAACTGTTTTTT
cdr3_aa: CASSATGISDEKLFF

j_call: TRBJ2-1
clone_size: .
v_call: TRBV3-1/TRBV3-2
d_call: TRBD2
cdr3_nt: TGTGCCAGCAGCCGGAGCGGGGTTTCTTACAATGAGCAGTTCTTC
cdr3_aa: CASSRSGVSYNEQFF

j_call: TRBJ2-7
clone_size: .
v_call: TRBV5-1
d_call: TRBD2
cdr3_nt: TGCGCCAGCAGCTTGGCTAGCGGGGGGGCCAGCTACGAGCAGTACTTC
cdr3_aa: CASSLASGGASYEQYF

j_call: TRBJ2-1
clone_size: few
v_call: TRBV5-4
d_call: TRBD2
cdr3_nt: TGTGCCAGCAGCTTGGTACGTCTAGCGGGAGACAATGAGCAGTTCTTC
cdr3_aa: CASSLVRLAGDNEQFF

j_call: TRBJ1-5
clone_size: few
v_call: TRBV10-3
d_call: .
cdr3_nt: TGTGCCATCAGCGCAGCGGGGGTCAATCAGCCCCAGCATTTT
cdr3_aa: CAISAAGVNQPQHF

j_call: TRBJ2-1
clone_size: .
v_call: TRBV28
d_call: .
cdr3_nt: TGTGCCAGCAGTCTACGGGACTCCTACAATGAGCAGTTCTTC
cdr3_aa: CASSLRDSYNEQFF

j_call: TRBJ2-5
clone_size: .
v_call: TRBV7-2
d_call: .
cdr3_nt: TGTGCCAGCAGCTCTCAGGACTCAGGAGAGACCCAGTACTTC
cdr3_aa: CASSSQDSGETQYF

j_call: TRBJ2-4
clone_size: .
v_call: TRBV2
d_call: TRBD1
cdr3_nt: TGTGCCAGCCGACAGGGGCTGGCCAAAAACATTCAGTACTTC
cdr3_aa: CASRQGLAKNIQYF

j_call: TRBJ2-1
clone_size: few
v_call: TRBV7-2
d_call: TRBD2
cdr3_nt: TGTGCCAGCAGCCCCCCGGGACTAGCGGATTCCTACAATGAGCAGTTCTTC
cdr3_aa: CASSPPGLADSYNEQFF

j_call: TRBJ2-5
clone_size: .
v_call: TRBV6-1
d_call: TRBD1
cdr3_nt: TGTGCCAGCAGTGAAGCGTGGCAGGGGGATGAGACCCAGTACTTC
cdr3_aa: CASSEAWQGDETQYF

j_call: TRBJ1-2
clone_size: .
v_call: TRBV30
d_call: TRBD1
cdr3_nt: TGTGCCTGGAGTCTCGACAGGGGCGGCGTTGGCTACACCTTC
cdr3_aa: CAWSLDRGGVGYTF

j_call: TRBJ2-1
clone_size: .
v_call: TRBV25-1
d_call: TRBD2
cdr3_nt: TGTGCCAGCACAGCGGGAGGCTACAATGAGCAGTTCTTC
cdr3_aa: CASTAGGYNEQFF

j_call: TRBJ2-1
clone_size: .
v_call: TRBV15
d_call: TRBD2
cdr3_nt: TGTGCCACCAGCAGAGATAGGGGTAGCGGGAGGCGATGGAATGAGCAGTTCTTC
cdr3_aa: CATSRDRGSGRRWNEQFF

j_call: TRBJ1-6
clone_size: .
v_call: TRBV30
d_call: TRBD1
cdr3_nt: TGTGCCTGGAGTTTGGGACAGGGGAGGTCACCCCTCCACTTT
cdr3_aa: CAWSLGQGRSPLHF

j_call: TRBJ1-2
clone_size: .
v_call: TRBV3-1/TRBV3-2
d_call: TRBD1
cdr3_nt: TGTGCCAGCTGGGGCCCCACGACAGGGTACGCCTATGGCTACACCTTC
cdr3_aa: CASWGPTTGYAYGYTF

j_call: TRBJ2-1
clone_size: .
v_call: TRBV6-2/TRBV6-3
d_call: TRBD2
cdr3_nt: TGTGCCAGCAGTTCCAGACTAGCGTTTTACAATGAGCAGTTCTTC
cdr3_aa: CASSSRLAFYNEQFF

j_call: TRBJ1-4
clone_size: few
v_call: TRBV19
d_call: TRBD1
cdr3_nt: TGTGCCAGTAGTATGCAAACAGGGGAGAGCGGAAAACTGTTTTTT
cdr3_aa: CASSMQTGESGKLFF

j_call: TRBJ1-4
clone_size: .
v_call: TRBV30
d_call: .
cdr3_nt: TGTACCTGGGCAATGGGGGGGAACGATGAAAAACTGTTTTTT
cdr3_aa: CTWAMGGNDEKLFF

j_call: TRBJ2-1
clone_size: .
v_call: TRBV10-3
d_call: .
cdr3_nt: TGTGCCATCGGCCCCGGACAGAGTGGGAATGAGCAGTTCTTC
cdr3_aa: CAIGPGQSGNEQFF

j_call: TRBJ2-7
clone_size: .
v_call: TRBV4-1
d_call: TRBD2
cdr3_nt: TGCGCCAGCAGCCAACTCGACATGGGACTAGCTCGCGAGCAGTACTTC
cdr3_aa: CASSQLDMGLAREQYF

j_call: TRBJ2-7
clone_size: .
v_call: TRBV20-1
d_call: TRBD2
cdr3_nt: TGCAGTGCTAGTTCAGTTAGCGGGAGTTTCGAGCAGTACTTC
cdr3_aa: CSASSVSGSFEQYF

j_call: TRBJ1-1
clone_size: once
v_call: TRBV7-6
d_call: .
cdr3_nt: TGTGCCAGCAGCTTAGCGCTTCGAGATGAAGCTTTCTTT
cdr3_aa: CASSLALRDEAFF

j_call: TRBJ2-5
clone_size: .
v_call: TRBV11-3
d_call: .
cdr3_nt: TGTGCCAGCAGCTTAGGATCACTAGACCTACACTTC
cdr3_aa: CASSLGSLDLHF

j_call: TRBJ2-1
clone_size: .
v_call: TRBV7-8
d_call: .
cdr3_nt: TGTGCCAGCAGCTTATTCGGGAGCTCCTACAATGAGCAGTTCTTC
cdr3_aa: CASSLFGSSYNEQFF

j_call: TRBJ2-3
clone_size: .
v_call: TRBV7-9
d_call: TRBD2
cdr3_nt: TGTGCCAGCAGCAACCCACATAGCGGGAGGGTTTACACAGATACGCAGTATTTT
cdr3_aa: CASSNPHSGRVYTDTQYF

j_call: TRBJ2-7
clone_size: .
v_call: TRBV6-5
d_call: .
cdr3_nt: TGTGCCAGCAGGGCAAGATACTACGAGCAGTACTTC
cdr3_aa: CASRARYYEQYF

j_call: TRBJ1-5
clone_size: .
v_call: TRBV6-6
d_call: .
cdr3_nt: TGTGCCAGCAGTTTGGTCAGGGTAGGAGGCAATCAGCCCCAGCATTTT
cdr3_aa: CASSLVRVGGNQPQHF

j_call: TRBJ1-2
clone_size: .
v_call: TRBV24-1
d_call: TRBD1
cdr3_nt: TGTGCCATCGGGACAGAGTATGGCTACACCTTC
cdr3_aa: CAIGTEYGYTF

j_call: TRBJ2-2
clone_size: .
v_call: TRBV19
d_call: .
cdr3_nt: TGTGCCAGTAGCTCGCAGGGGGGTCGGGACGGGGAGCTGTTTTTT
cdr3_aa: CASSSQGGRDGELFF

j_call: TRBJ1-2
clone_size: .
v_call: TRBV19
d_call: TRBD1
cdr3_nt: TGTGCCAGTAGTAGCCGACAGACAGGGCGATATGGCTACACCTTC
cdr3_aa: CASSSRQTGRYGYTF

j_call: TRBJ2-7
clone_size: once
v_call: TRBV2
d_call: .
cdr3_nt: TGTGCCAGCAGACAGTTCAACTACGAGCAGTACTTC
cdr3_aa: CASRQFNYEQYF

j_call: TRBJ1-5
clone_size: once
v_call: TRBV28
d_call: .
cdr3_nt: TGTGCCAGCAGTACGGGGTTCATTAATCAGCCCCAGCATTTT
cdr3_aa: CASSTGFINQPQHF